This is a list of T cell receptor beta chains from one sample in a study of blood T cells in healthy people across ages. MiXCR was run by TCRdb on the 5' RACE reads, yielding one entry per CDR3 protein. There are over a million distinct CDR3 sequences in the sample; around two fifths occur only once, and under 8% lies in the top ten. Sequencing was carried out using blood. The receptors were sampled from a young woman in good health. CDR3s include the opening cysteine and the closing phenylalanine or tryptophan. D genes are given only for firm matches. The size field is filled for only some rows; it gives once, few, many or a size class.

TRBJ2-3,TRBV2,TRBD1,-,TGTGCCAGCAGCCTCACAGGGGTCACCACAGATACGCAGTATTTT,CASSLTGVTTDTQYF
TRBJ2-2,TRBV10-3,-,few,TGTGCCATCAGTGAGGGGACCATAAACACCGGGGAGCTGTTTTTT,CAISEGTINTGELFF
TRBJ1-5,TRBV4-2,-,-,TGTGCCAGCAGCCAAGAACGGGGCGGCAATCAGCCCCAGCATTTT,CASSQERGGNQPQHF
TRBJ1-6,TRBV7-9,TRBD1,-,TGTGCCAGCAGCGAAATCGGGACAGGGACTTCACCCCTCCACTTT,CASSEIGTGTSPLHF
TRBJ2-7,TRBV29-1,TRBD2,few,TGCAGCGTTGAGGGGGGGACTAGCGAATCCTACAATGAGCAGTACTTC,CSVEGGTSESYNEQYF
TRBJ2-5,TRBV9,TRBD2,few,TGTGCCAGCAGCGTAGGTCCGATCGGACTAGCGGGGGCCCAAGAGACCCAGTACTTC,CASSVGPIGLAGAQETQYF
TRBJ2-5,TRBV9,TRBD2,few,TGTGCCAGCAGCGGCAGGGAGGGCCAGTACTTC,CASSGREGQYF
TRBJ2-3,TRBV7-3,-,-,TGTGCCAGCAGCCCACCGGGCCAGGCAGATACGCAGTATTTT,CASSPPGQADTQYF
TRBJ2-5,TRBV18,-,few,TGTGCCAGCTCACCAGCCACCCAAGAGACCCAGTACTTC,CASSPATQETQYF
TRBJ1-2,TRBV12-3/TRBV12-4,-,-,TGTGCCAGCAGCCGGGGACAAGGCTACACCTTC,CASSRGQGYTF
TRBJ2-3,TRBV30,-,-,TGTGCCTGGAGTGTACTGCGGGGGCCGCCGGATACGCAGTATTTT,CAWSVLRGPPDTQYF
TRBJ2-7,TRBV20-1,TRBD2,few,TGCAGTGCTAGGACGCTAGCGGGAACCAACTACGAGCAGTACTTC,CSARTLAGTNYEQYF
TRBJ2-1,TRBV10-3,TRBD2,few,TGTGCCATCAGTGAGTCGAGGGGACTAGCGGCGTTAAATGCGTTCTTC,CAISESRGLAALNAFF
TRBJ2-4,TRBV6-1,TRBD1,-,TGTGCCAGCAGTGAAGCGCCCGGGACAGGGTATGAGCAGTACTTC,CASSEAPGTGYEQYF
TRBJ2-1,TRBV2,TRBD2,few,TGTGCCAGCCGGGGGGGGCTTGCCAATGAGCAGTTCTTC,CASRGGLANEQFF
TRBJ1-2,TRBV29-1,-,few,TGCAGCGTTGAAGTGGGGGGGTCTAAAGTCGGTGGCTACACCTTC,CSVEVGGSKVGGYTF